The entry below describes one T cell receptor (beta chain). Its antigen specificity is not known. This entry belongs to a study of cytomegalovirus exposure and HLA in healthy donors (dated by TCRdb to 2016 to 2017). Regarding the research as a whole: In an earlier analysis of under 600 of the donors, 250 to 300 Gb of sequence data and 90 million to 120 million unique TCR beta sequences from 180 million or so T cells were reported. An early release that covered 500 to 800 HLA-typed donors contained approximately 320 gigabases of sequencing data and around 80 million unique TCR sequences. The genetic ancestry cluster associated with self-reported Caucasian donors included 81% of the 300 to 400 genotyped donors. The study aimed to test whether cataloging public T cell receptors could reveal signatures of past pathogen exposure. The study profiled the T cell repertoires of around 700 subjects by immunosequencing and related them to cytomegalovirus serostatus. In addition to the first cohort of 666 subjects, a separate validation cohort of 120 different subjects was used. To predict cytomegalovirus infection status, the study combined high-throughput TCR immunosequencing, statistical association of individual TCRs with disease status, and machine learning. To study patterns of TCR occurrence, a later analysis re-analyzed previously published TCR beta repertoires from hundreds of donors and added high-resolution HLA genotyping. In the later analysis, no new phenotypic data were used to find candidate immune exposures; instead, reliance was placed on TCR beta sequences and their occurrence across donors. An earlier analysis of some 600 of the donors applied high-throughput TCR beta sequencing to assess whether each TCR beta V gene segment acted as functional or pseudogenic. Alongside the repertoire data, information on donor age, sex, ethnicity and CMV serostatus was compiled. A later genetic analysis used genome-wide SNP genotypes for about three fifths of the 666 donors, treating that subset as a discovery cohort. Every discovery cohort repertoire had been produced on one sequencing platform. HLA typing included class I and class II loci at four-digit resolution. The number of typed donors differed by locus: about 620-630 for A, B, C, DRB1 and DQB1; 522 for DQA1; some 590 for DPA1; and roughly 470 for DPB1. Four to six DR-DQ haplotypes were handled as single units for association and clustering because linkage in the cohort was strong. On average, about 240,000 unique TCR beta nucleotide sequences were sequenced per donor among 350 to 400 genotyped donors of the cohort, with roughly 18% of those sequences being non-productive.

What the study reported, not specific to this receptor: Three of the identified cytomegalovirus-associated TCR beta chains were confirmed in vitro to be specific for cytomegalovirus antigens. V-gene and J-gene trimming of TCR beta chains was associated with a missense DCLRE1C variant in a later genetic analysis, and the association was replicated in an independent cohort. According to a later analysis, most CMV-associated TCR beta chains appeared to be HLA-restricted, and the HLA associations seemed to be driven largely by CMV exposure. Immune exposure information for the cohort was limited to CMV serostatus. A further reported finding was that TCR beta sequences accurately predicted the HLA-A and HLA-B alleles for most subjects in the first cohort. Most TCR sequences were observed very rarely across donors, whereas some public TCRs were present in many individuals. At a false discovery rate of 0.05, a later analysis linked 15,000 to 20,000 TCR beta sequences to specific HLA alleles. Because counts were too low, around 17 rarely observed V segments, including chromosome 9 orphons, were left out of the earlier analysis of 587 of the donors. According to a later analysis, parvovirus B19, influenza, CMV and Epstein-Barr virus appeared linked to several top co-occurrence clusters. A cluster of highly shared sequence variants was judged likely to be a technical artifact of the sequencing pipeline. In the study, approximately 150 TCR beta chains were listed as associated with cytomegalovirus. Some IMGT-functional V segments, including TRBV6-2 and TRBV6-3, could not be distinguished by the 87-base-pair reads and were therefore excluded. Because some donors lacked HLA typing at each locus, the association tests relied only on the typed subset. In an earlier analysis of fewer than 750 of the donors, most TCR beta V segments were observed in productive rearrangements about 87% or about 30% of the time, broadly matching IMGT annotations. When HLA alleles, especially DR and DQ, strongly co-occurred, TCR associations were difficult to assign to individual alleles. In this cohort, only TCR beta chains were sequenced, and detectable features were limited by the absence of alpha or paired-chain data. Sequencing depth was assumed to be roughly uniform across donors in the presence/absence analyses, though that assumption may not hold. Linkage disequilibrium might explain the correlated functional status among segregating V segments, but an unknown experimental factor could not be ruled out. According to the authors, the approach could potentially be generalized to other disease states and immunological phenotypes. In a later analysis, TCR association rates were found to vary across HLA loci, with the most associated TCRs seen for DRB1 alleles and the fewest for HLA-C alleles. In a later analysis, HLA-associated TCR beta chains were found to be more clonally expanded and to have lower generation probabilities than equally common non-associated chains. A later genetic analysis reported fewer N-insertions in productive TCRs among donors in an Asian-associated ancestry cluster than the roughly 720-donor mean. Cytomegalovirus status was reported to be diagnosed by the classifier with high specificity and sensitivity in both the original and validation cohorts.

In total, 600 or so healthy bone marrow donors made up the cohort. All cohort members were sampled while nominally healthy, although unrecorded immune exposures were likely present. The donor was CMV seronegative and belonged to the group of 320 or so seronegative cohort members. Every donor gave a peripheral blood sample, and the peripheral blood mononuclear cells from that sample were used for TCR beta sequencing. The Qiagen DNeasy Blood Extraction Kit was used to extract genomic DNA from the blood cell samples. Receptors were amplified or captured by the immunoSEQ multiplex PCR assay. For the multiplex PCR, a mixture combining 60 forward primers for TCR Vbeta segments and 13 reverse primers for TCR Jbeta segments was used. The CDR3 region of rearranged TCR beta genes was amplified from genomic DNA by a multiplex PCR assay. On the Illumina HiSeq System, the amplified TCR beta libraries were sequenced as 87-base-pair reads. The original methods were these. A later analysis tallied some 79 million unique TCR beta chains across the 650 to 750 repertoires, and approximately 9.9 million of those chains were shared by two or more donors. Raw reads were error-corrected and collapsed into unique sequences with a nearest-neighbor algorithm that merged closely related sequences to remove PCR and sequencing errors. To assign V, D and J gene segments, CDR3 sequences were aligned to IMGT reference sequences. For a sequence to be retained, at least a six-nucleotide match to both a V gene segment and a J gene segment was required. Rearrangements were classified as productive when the CDR3 lacked stop codons and remained in frame with V and J, and all other rearrangements were classified as non-productive. Following IMGT convention, CDR3 was defined as the stretch from the second conserved V-encoded cysteine up to the conserved J-encoded phenylalanine. The earlier analysis of about 590 of the donors excluded sequences that lacked an unambiguous match to a single V gene segment. In an earlier analysis of 587 of the donors, a V segment was called functional when productive rearrangements were above 56.7%, and segregating when the standard deviation between donors exceeded 5%. A statistical classification framework was developed to diagnose cytomegalovirus status using the catalog of TCR beta chain sequences. In a later analysis, V and J genes were assigned by comparing TCR nucleotide sequences against IMGT/GENE-DB human TR gene sequences. Using the TCRdist pipeline, a later analysis assigned CDR3 sequences along with most-parsimonious VDJ recombination scenarios. In a later analysis, every TCR beta chain was defined by the combination of its CDR3 amino acid sequence and its V-gene family, and reads without a unique V-gene family were dropped. In a later analysis, 450 to 600 highly shared, low-generation-probability nucleotide sequences were removed to address suspected cross-contamination and a sequencing artifact. For each public chain, a later analysis derived a clonal expansion index from normalized ranks of inferred template counts within each repertoire. A later analysis computed generation probabilities with a VDJ recombination model fitted to out-of-frame rearrangements, and checked the results against IGoR. In a later analysis, TCR-TCR, TCR-HLA and TCR-CMV co-occurrence was scored with hypergeometric tests, and a repertoire-size bias correction was applied to TCR pairs. To estimate false discovery rates, a later analysis permuted the HLA or CMV assignments 20 times. In a later analysis, co-occurring TCRs were grouped using DBSCAN, with TCRdist sequence similarity added in when clustering inside HLA-allele-positive subsets. Repertoires with fewer than 30,000 or more than 120,000 public chains were left out of co-occurrence clustering, as were several repertoires with anomalous nucleotide sharing. Imported from immuneACCESS, the table was reduced by TCRdb to in-frame sequences with V and J called. These copies leave out some clones; in studies compared against another copy, an unresolved V gene accounts for under half, and the cause of the remainder is not known. For V, J and clone size, that table is used; D and trimming come from the DNA. The sample's clone listing holds some 72,000 clones. The ten top clones hold roughly 0.8% of the sample.

Reading the germline V gene gives CDR1 MNHNS and CDR2 SASEGT. Clipping removes 11 bases from V and 2 bases from J, with 11 as the unmatched junction base count. The CDR3 goes from the cysteine to the phenylalanine over 14 residues. Only the CDR3 region is kept as DNA, spanning 42 bases read in frame from base 1. This sequence originates from a boy aged 5-17 years in good health and CMV-seronegative. Sequenced input: PBMCs. The sequence links TRBV6-1 to TRBJ1-2, with TRBD1 matching 7 junction bases. The encoded CDR3 is CACTTQTGNYGYTF. The nucleotide sequence reads TGTGCCTGCACTACTCAGACAGGGAACTATGGCTACACCTTC.